This TCR beta chain was retrieved from a study of T cell repertoires in cytomegalovirus infection. Study-level results: Cumulated frequencies of public TCR beta families served to identify carriers of CMV plus the relevant HLA.

This clonotype has just a few counts. Its antigen is not identified. One entry per CDR3 protein, called by TCRdb with MiXCR from the reads. The sample has about 150,000 distinct CDR3 sequences; about 20% are singletons. With V trimmed by 3 bases and J by 8 bases, 11 bases remained unmatched. CDR3 length: 16 residues. The germline CDR1 and CDR2 sequences are MDHEN and SYDVKM. The chain links TRBV28 to TRBJ2-1; TRBD2 aligns across 9 bases. The specimen was PBMCs. The sequence derives from a human donor in good health (CMV status not recorded). Some clones in this sample may be carry-over from other donors' samples. The CDR3 nucleotides are TGTGCCAGCAGTTTGGCTAGCGGGACTTATTTGGATGAGCAGTTCTTC. Protein sequence: CASSLASGTYLDEQFF.